These 21 T cell receptor beta chains were all obtained from the same sample, sequenced in a study of blood T cell repertoires in COVID-19. Profiled with immunoSEQ multiplex PCR; TCRdb holds only in-frame clones, not every one. Of 100,000 to 150,000 clones detected, more than 60% appear once; the ten largest clones hold 2.2%. Sequencing was carried out using peripheral blood. The receptor source for this set is a woman aged 70-85 years with acute or convalescent COVID-19.

The chain has TRBV11-2 and TRBJ2-7; 13 bases match TRBD2. The trim removed 5 bases at V and 2 bases at J, leaving 3 bases unmatched. The CDR3 has 15 amino acids. Germline CDR1 is SGHAT and CDR2 is FQNNGV. The CDR3: CASSPGLAGTYEQYF. The CDR3 DNA reads as TGTGCCAGCAGCCCGGGACTAGCGGGAACCTACGAGCAGTACTTC.

The chain joins TRBV6-1 to TRBJ2-5, with 7 bases aligning to TRBD2. CDR3 length: 15 amino acids. Germline V gives CDR1 MNHNS, CDR2 SASEGT. V was clipped by 1 base and J by 2 bases; unmatched bases: 4. CDR3 sequence: CASSEEVGGQETQYF. CDR3 coding DNA: TGTGCCAGCAGTGAAGAGGTGGGGGGGCAAGAGACCCAGTACTTC.

This clone was counted only a few times. CDR3 nucleotide sequence: TGTGCCTGGGGACTTGGGGCCAACGTCCTGACTTTC. Its translation is CAWGLGANVLTF. The chain links TRBV30 to TRBJ2-6; tentatively, D is TRBD2 (5 bases). The V and J ends lost 5 bases and 3 bases respectively, with 5 bases between them. There are 12 residues in the CDR3. CDR1 and CDR2 (germline): GTSNPN, SVGIG (reference sequence).

The chain combines TRBV5-1 with TRBJ1-4, with D perhaps matching TRBD1 (6 bases). The CDR3 is 14 amino acids. Germline assignment: CDR1 SGHRS and CDR2 YFSETQ. V was clipped by 0 bases and J by 8 bases, with 11 bases between them. The CDR3 coding sequence is TGCGCCAGCAGCTTGGGACAGGCTCGCGAAAAACTGTTTTTT. Its protein is CASSLGQAREKLFF.

The chain uses TRBV20-1 and TRBJ2-7; 12 nucleotides align to TRBD1. There are 15 residues in the CDR3. Germline CDR1 is DFQATT and CDR2 is SNEGSKA (reference sequence). Trimming at V came to 3 bases and at J to 5 bases, leaving 8 bases not matched to a gene. CDR3: CSASAGTGGLNEQYF. For the CDR3, the DNA is TGCAGTGCTAGTGCCGGGACAGGGGGCCTTAACGAGCAGTACTTC.

The rearrangement joins TRBV3-1 (or the pseudogene TRBV3-2) to TRBJ1-2; 7 bases are shared with TRBD1. Trimming removed 4 bases from V and 0 bases from J; junction bases left unmatched: 8. This CDR3 has 16 amino acids. Per germline, CDR1 LGHDT and CDR2 YNNKEL (reference sequence). CDR3 protein: CASSPNGQVSNYGYTF. CDR3 DNA sequence: TGTGCCAGCAGCCCGAACGGACAGGTTTCTAACTATGGCTACACCTTC.

The chain links TRBV28 to TRBJ2-3, with D tentatively TRBD2 (6 bases). The CDR3 sequence is 16 residues long. V gave up 6 bases and J gave up 5 bases, with 21 bases separating them. Germline V gene lookup returns CDR1 MDHEN and CDR2 SYDVKM. The CDR3 DNA reads as TGTGCCAGCAGCCGAGCCGCCTATGGAGGGGAAGATACGCAGTATTTT. Protein: CASSRAAYGGEDTQYF.

The rearrangement links TRBV5-1 to TRBJ1-2; D unresolved. The CDR3 is made up of 17 amino acids. Trimming removed 0 bases at V and 6 bases at J, with 21 bases between. The germline V gene encodes CDR1 SGHRS and CDR2 YFSETQ. The chain's CDR3 is CASSLDWSPISGNGYTF. CDR3 bases: TGCGCCAGCAGCTTGGACTGGTCTCCGATTTCGGGGAATGGCTACACCTTC.

The V call is TRBV6-1, the J call TRBJ1-6, with 9 bases aligning to TRBD1. J gave up 11 bases and V 5 bases, and 4 bases lay outside the gene matches. CDR1 and CDR2 from the germline V gene are MNHNS and SASEGT. This CDR3 has 13 amino acids. This chain's CDR3 is CASSSGTGTPLHF. The CDR3 bases are TGTGCCAGCAGTTCCGGGACAGGGACACCCCTCCACTTT.

CDR3 DNA: TGCGCCAGCAGCGTTACAGGGGGAACTGGAAACACCATATATTTT. This codes for CASSVTGGTGNTIYF. The rearrangement joins TRBV5-1 to TRBJ1-3; TRBD1 agrees at 8 bases. Germline CDR1 reads SGHRS; CDR2 reads YFSETQ. The CDR3 has 15 residues. V lost 4 bases to trimming and J lost 2 bases; unmatched junction nucleotides: 5.

The chain joins TRBV6-5 to TRBJ2-7; 7 bases fit TRBD2. V shed 6 bases, J shed 0 bases, and the junction held 5 bases outside the gene matches. This CDR3 contains 14 residues. The germline V gene encodes CDR1 MNHEY and CDR2 SVGAGI. The CDR3 is CASSLSGLSYEQYF. The CDR3 DNA reads TGTGCCAGCAGCCTTAGCGGGCTCTCCTACGAGCAGTACTTC.

The V gene is TRBV14, the J gene TRBJ2-6, with 8 positions matching TRBD1. The CDR3 contains 17 residues. J gave up 0 bases and V 2 bases, and 3 bases lay outside the gene matches. CDR1 is SGHDN, CDR2 FVKESK, per germline. The CDR3 DNA reads as TGTGCCAGCAGCCAAAAGACAGGGGTCTCTGGGGCCAACGTCCTGACTTTC. This codes for CASSQKTGVSGANVLTF.

This clone was counted a few times. The rearrangement uses TRBV5-6 and TRBJ1-6; 11 bases align to TRBD1. Germline CDR1 and CDR2: SGHDT and YYEEEE. With 4 bases clipped from V and 2 bases from J, the junction kept 5 bases outside the gene matches. This CDR3 has 17 amino acids. CDR3 nucleotides: TGTGCCAGCAGCGGACAGGGGGCGCAGACCTATAATTCACCCCTCCACTTT. Protein: CASSGQGAQTYNSPLHF.

The CDR3 region has the DNA TGTGCCAGCAGTCTTTTGGGTCTCCATCAGGCTGGGGAGCTGTTTTTT. Its translation: CASSLLGLHQAGELFF. The chain carries TRBV28 and TRBJ2-2; D not certain. The CDR3 loop spans 16 amino acids. Trimming stripped 5 bases from V and 8 bases from J, with 21 bases between. Germline lookup yields CDR1 MDHEN and CDR2 SYDVKM.

The chain links TRBV18 to TRBJ1-2; D unclear. Trimming cost V 3 bases and J 2 bases, with 10 bases left between them. The CDR3 consists of 14 residues. Germline lookup yields CDR1 KGHSH and CDR2 LQKENI. In nucleotides, the CDR3 is TGTGCCAGCTCACCCGGAGGCCCCAACTATGGCTACACCTTC. Protein: CASSPGGPNYGYTF.

The chain links TRBV18 to TRBJ2-3, with 11 bases matching TRBD2. The V and J ends lost 2 bases and 4 bases, in that order; junction bases with no gene match: 5. The CDR3 totals 16 residues. Germline V CDR1 and CDR2: KGHSH, LQKENI. This CDR3 reads CASSPVSGGAADTQYF. The CDR3 coding sequence is TGTGCCAGCTCACCAGTTAGCGGGGGGGCCGCAGATACGCAGTATTTT.

The rearrangement joins TRBV7-9 to TRBJ2-5; 7 nucleotides line up with TRBD1. The V gene's germline CDR1 is SEHNR and CDR2 FQNEAQ (reference sequence). This CDR3 is 16 amino acids long. J was trimmed by 1 base and V by 5 bases; bases with no gene match: 10. CDR3 residues: CASSPGAGGGQETQYF. The CDR3 DNA follows: TGTGCCAGCAGCCCAGGTGCAGGGGGTGGCCAAGAGACCCAGTACTTC.

The chain is built from TRBV6-1 and TRBJ1-2, with 7 bases matching TRBD1. The CDR3 totals 16 residues. CDR1 is MNHNS and CDR2 is SASEGT in the germline V gene. V dropped 1 base and J dropped 6; count of bases not matched to a gene: 11. CDR3 nucleotide sequence: TGTGCCAGCAGTGAAGGTTTGCGAGGGGGCGTCAATGGCTACACCTTC. Translating it yields CASSEGLRGGVNGYTF.

The chain recombines TRBV10-2 with TRBJ1-5; D might be TRBD1 (6 bases). V dropped 6 bases and J dropped 5 bases, with 8 bases sitting between them. The CDR3 runs to 12 residues. CDR1 WSHSY and CDR2 SAAADI come from the germline V gene. Here the CDR3 reads CASSPGDQPQHF. The CDR3 DNA reads TGCGCCAGCAGCCCAGGGGATCAGCCCCAGCATTTT.

The rearrangement joins TRBV28 to TRBJ1-1, with D possibly being TRBD1 (6 bases). The CDR3 sequence is 13 residues long. Germline loops: CDR1 MDHEN, CDR2 SYDVKM. Trimming took off 6 bases at V and 5 bases at J, with 13 bases between the two ends. The CDR3 DNA reads as TGTGCCAGCAGACCATGGGGGCGGACTGAAGCTTTCTTT. Translated, it gives CASRPWGRTEAFF.

The gene calls are TRBV19 and TRBJ2-3, with TRBD2 matching 10 bases. The germline CDR1 and CDR2 sequences are LNHDA and SQIVND (reference sequence). The CDR3 contains 18 residues. Trimming at V came to 0 bases and at J to 8 bases, leaving 14 bases not matched to a gene. DNA for the CDR3: TGTGCCAGTAGTATAGATAGTCTAGCGGGAGCAGCGGGAGGTACGCAGTATTTT. It is translated as CASSIDSLAGAAGGTQYF.